A single sample is the source of the 19 T cell receptor beta chains below, sequenced in a study of T cells expressing NK-cell markers. TCRdb reprocessed the 5' RACE reads, keeping one entry per CDR3 protein, no DNA. The sample has about 550,000 distinct CDR3 sequences. Sequenced material: blood T cells: a sorted CD56 or NKG2C T cell subset, CD4+ or CD8+ T cells, or bulk PBMC T cells (not recorded which). Receptor source: a man aged 18 to 30 in good health.

V gene TRBV29-1 combines with J gene TRBJ2-1; TCRdb names TRBD1, which stays unverified in the absence of DNA. The CDR3 has 15 residues. Germline lookup yields CDR1 SQVTM and CDR2 ANQGSEA. The CDR3 is CSVELGTDINNEQFF.

The J gene is TRBJ2-1, the V gene TRBV2; there is no DNA to check the TCRdb D call of TRBD1. Germline V gene sequence: CDR1 SNHLY, CDR2 FYNNEI. CDR3 length: 14 amino acids. CDR3 in amino acids: CASTGEGSYNEQFF.

The rearrangement joins TRBV21-1 to TRBJ1-5; the D gene TCRdb calls, TRBD1, cannot be checked with no DNA. TRBV21-1 is a pseudogene segment. The CDR3 runs 20 residues. CDR3 protein: CASSPKGGSWDRDCCGAQHF.

The gene calls are TRBV12-3 or TRBV12-4 and TRBJ1-1. The CDR3 consists of 13 residues. CDR3 residues: CASTIGPGTEAFF.

This chain connects TRBV20-1 to TRBJ1-3; TCRdb names TRBD1, which stays unverified in the absence of DNA. There are 16 residues in the CDR3. The germline V gene has CDR1 DFQATT and CDR2 SNEGSKA (reference sequence). CDR3 loop: CSARPWGGDSGNTIYF.

CDR3 protein: CSDSDRANTQYF. V usage is TRBV29-1 and J usage is TRBJ2-3; TCRdb's assignment of TRBD1 cannot be checked, as there is no DNA. The CDR3 is 12 residues long. Germline V gene data show CDR1 as SQVTM and CDR2 as ANQGSEA.

The gene calls are TRBV7-9 and TRBJ2-2; TCRdb lists TRBD2, though no DNA is available to test this call. The CDR3 is 16 residues long. The germline V gene has CDR1 SEHNR and CDR2 FQNEAQ (reference sequence). The CDR3: CASSLLAGPNTGELFF.

The chain combines TRBV7-2 with TRBJ1-2. The germline V gene has CDR1 SGHTA and CDR2 FQGNSA. CDR3 length: 13 residues. CDR3 amino acids: CASSLVQDYGYTF.

V is TRBV27 and J is TRBJ1-2; the D gene TCRdb calls, TRBD1, cannot be checked with no DNA. Looked up from germline, CDR1 is MNHEY and CDR2 is SMNVEV (reference sequence). The CDR3 sequence is 14 residues long. The CDR3 loop reads CASSTGLANYGYTF.

The CDR3 loop is CASSGVSTVGTQYF. The chain links TRBV28 to TRBJ2-5; without DNA, the TCRdb call of TRBD1 cannot be checked. Germline CDR1 reads MDHEN; CDR2 reads SYDVKM. The CDR3 sequence is 14 residues long.

This chain joins TRBV7-7 and TRBJ2-1; the TRBD2 assignment by TCRdb is unverifiable without DNA. The germline V gene encodes CDR1 SSHAT and CDR2 FNYEAQ (reference sequence). The CDR3 extends over 15 amino acids. The CDR3: CASSSRLASLNEQFF.

This rearrangement joins TRBV20-1 to TRBJ2-1. CDR1 is DFQATT, CDR2 SNEGSKA, per germline (reference sequence). This CDR3 spans 14 amino acids. The CDR3 sequence is CSAKVEGQNNEQFF.

V gene TRBV16 combines with J gene TRBJ2-4. This CDR3 contains 12 residues. Germline CDR1 reads KGHSY; CDR2 reads FQNENV. CDR3 sequence: CASSLDSSTQYF.

The chain joins TRBV10-3 to TRBJ2-7; TCRdb indicates TRBD1, and absent DNA this call remains unverified. The CDR3 has 12 amino acids. The germline gives CDR1 ENHRY, CDR2 SYGVKD. CDR3 in amino acids: CAVQGGWGEQYF.

The V gene is TRBV20-1, the J gene TRBJ2-5; the TRBD2 assignment by TCRdb is unverifiable without DNA. There are 13 residues in the CDR3. Germline V gene sequence: CDR1 DFQATT, CDR2 SNEGSKA (reference sequence). The CDR3 sequence is CSATGLAVGAQYF.

The chain recombines TRBV20-1 with TRBJ2-7; TCRdb names TRBD1, which stays unverified in the absence of DNA. The CDR3 is 13 residues long. From germline, CDR1 is DFQATT and CDR2 SNEGSKA (reference sequence). CDR3: CSVRPGPTYEQYF.

This sequence joins TRBV2 and TRBJ1-4. Germline lookup yields CDR1 SNHLY and CDR2 FYNNEI. The CDR3 spans 15 residues. The CDR3 here is CASSVWSGGGEKLFF.

The J gene is TRBJ2-5, the V gene TRBV10-3; absent DNA, TCRdb's TRBD1 call cannot be checked. This CDR3 has 14 amino acids. Germline V gene lookup returns CDR1 ENHRY and CDR2 SYGVKD. CDR3 region: CAIKPGTAQKTQYF.

V gene TRBV9 combines with J gene TRBJ2-3; no DNA is available, so the TRBD2 call from TCRdb remains unchecked. There are 13 residues in the CDR3. The V gene's germline CDR1 is SGDLS and CDR2 YYNGEE. The CDR3 protein is CASSAIALDTQYF.